This T cell receptor beta chain stems from a study of cytomegalovirus exposure and HLA in healthy donors. Using immunoSEQ multiplex PCR, the repertoire was profiled, and TCRdb retains in-frame clones only, with some absent. Of roughly 58,000 clones listed, around 90% are singletons. The CDR3 spans 15 residues. The V end lost 0 bases, the J end lost 0 bases, and 9 bases lay between the germline ends. Germline loops: CDR1 SEHNR, CDR2 FQNEAQ (reference sequence). The TCR originated in a man aged 18 to 30 in good health and CMV-seronegative. The rearrangement links TRBV7-9 to TRBJ2-7, with D maybe TRBD2 (6 bases). Specimen: PBMCs. The CDR3 region is CASSLARGTSYEQYF. CDR3 DNA: TGTGCCAGCAGCTTAGCACGGGGGACCTCCTACGAGCAGTACTTC.